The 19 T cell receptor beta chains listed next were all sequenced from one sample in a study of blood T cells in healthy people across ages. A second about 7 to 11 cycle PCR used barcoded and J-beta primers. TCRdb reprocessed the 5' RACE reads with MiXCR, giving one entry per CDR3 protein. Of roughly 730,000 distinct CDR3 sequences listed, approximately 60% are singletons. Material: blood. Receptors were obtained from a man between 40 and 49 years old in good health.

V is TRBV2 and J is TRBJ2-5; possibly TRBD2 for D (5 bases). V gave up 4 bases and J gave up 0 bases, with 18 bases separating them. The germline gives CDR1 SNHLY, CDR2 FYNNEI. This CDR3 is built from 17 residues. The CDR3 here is CASSGSLHGSHQETQYF. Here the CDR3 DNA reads TGTGCCAGCAGTGGTTCCCTACATGGGAGTCACCAAGAGACCCAGTACTTC.

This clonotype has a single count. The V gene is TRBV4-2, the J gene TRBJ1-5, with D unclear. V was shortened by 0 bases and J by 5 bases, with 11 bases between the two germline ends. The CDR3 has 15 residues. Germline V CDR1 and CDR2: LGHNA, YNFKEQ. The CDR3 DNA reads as TGTGCCAGCAGCCAAGAGGGCAGACAAGATCAGCCCCAGCATTTT. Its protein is CASSQEGRQDQPQHF.

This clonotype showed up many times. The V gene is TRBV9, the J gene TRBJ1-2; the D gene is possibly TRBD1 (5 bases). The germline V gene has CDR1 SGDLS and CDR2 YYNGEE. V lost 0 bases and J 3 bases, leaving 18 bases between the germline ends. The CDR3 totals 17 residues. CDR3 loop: CASSVVSSGAGYYGYTF. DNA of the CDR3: TGTGCCAGCAGCGTAGTTTCCTCGGGAGCAGGGTACTATGGCTACACCTTC.

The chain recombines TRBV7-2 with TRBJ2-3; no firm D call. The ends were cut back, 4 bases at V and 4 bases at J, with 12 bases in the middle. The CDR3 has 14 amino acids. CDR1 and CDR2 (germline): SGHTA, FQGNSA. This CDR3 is CTSSSAYISDTQYF. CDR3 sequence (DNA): TGTACCAGCAGCTCGGCGTACATTTCAGATACGCAGTATTTT.

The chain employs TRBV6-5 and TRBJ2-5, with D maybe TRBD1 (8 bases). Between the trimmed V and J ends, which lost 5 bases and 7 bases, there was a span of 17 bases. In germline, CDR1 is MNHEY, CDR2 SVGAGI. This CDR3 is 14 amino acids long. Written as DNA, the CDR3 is TGTGCCAGCAGTACTAGACAGGGGAGGGGGACCCAGTACTTC. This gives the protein CASSTRQGRGTQYF.

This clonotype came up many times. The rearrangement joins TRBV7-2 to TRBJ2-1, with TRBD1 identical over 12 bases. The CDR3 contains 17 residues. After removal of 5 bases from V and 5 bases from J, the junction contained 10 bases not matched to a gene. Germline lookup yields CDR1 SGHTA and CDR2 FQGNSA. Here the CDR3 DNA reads TGTGCCAGCAGCCCTCCCACCGGGGACAGGGGGCACAATGAGCAGTTCTTC. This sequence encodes CASSPPTGDRGHNEQFF.

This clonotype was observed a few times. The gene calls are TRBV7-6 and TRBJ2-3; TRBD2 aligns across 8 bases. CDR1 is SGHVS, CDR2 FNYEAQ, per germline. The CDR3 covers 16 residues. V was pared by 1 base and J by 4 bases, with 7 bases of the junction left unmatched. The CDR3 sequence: CASSLERAGGPDTQYF. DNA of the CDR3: TGTGCCAGCAGCTTAGAACGGGCGGGGGGCCCAGATACGCAGTATTTT. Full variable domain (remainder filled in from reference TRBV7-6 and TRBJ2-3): GAGVSQSPRYKVTKRGQDVALRCDPISGHVSLYWYRQALGQGPEFLTYFNYEAQQDKSGLPNDRFSAERPEGSISTLTIQRTEQRDSAMYRCASSLERAGGPDTQYFGPGTRLTVL.

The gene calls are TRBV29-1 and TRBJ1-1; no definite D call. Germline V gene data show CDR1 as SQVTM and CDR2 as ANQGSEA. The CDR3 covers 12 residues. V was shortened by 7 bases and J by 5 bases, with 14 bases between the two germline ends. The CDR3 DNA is TGCAGCGCTGTAGCTCCGGGGACTGAAGCTTTCTTT. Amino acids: CSAVAPGTEAFF. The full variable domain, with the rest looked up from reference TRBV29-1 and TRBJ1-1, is SAVISQKPSRDICQRGTSLTIQCQVDSQVTMMFWYRQQPGQSLTLIATANQGSEATYESGFVIDKFPISRPNLTFSTLTVSNMSPEDSSIYLCSAVAPGTEAFFGQGTRLTVV.

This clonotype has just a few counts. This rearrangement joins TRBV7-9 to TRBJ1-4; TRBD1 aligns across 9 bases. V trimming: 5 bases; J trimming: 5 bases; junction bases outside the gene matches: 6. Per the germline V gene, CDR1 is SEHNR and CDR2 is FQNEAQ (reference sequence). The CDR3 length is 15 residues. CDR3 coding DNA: TGTGCCAGCAGCGGTCCCGGGACAGGGAATGAAAAACTGTTTTTT. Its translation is CASSGPGTGNEKLFF. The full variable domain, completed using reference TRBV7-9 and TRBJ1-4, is DTGVSQNPRHKITKRGQNVTFRCDPISEHNRLYWYRQTLGQGPEFLTYFQNEAQLEKSRLLSDRFSAERPKGSFSTLEIQRTEQGDSAMYLCASSGPGTGNEKLFFGSGTQLSVL.

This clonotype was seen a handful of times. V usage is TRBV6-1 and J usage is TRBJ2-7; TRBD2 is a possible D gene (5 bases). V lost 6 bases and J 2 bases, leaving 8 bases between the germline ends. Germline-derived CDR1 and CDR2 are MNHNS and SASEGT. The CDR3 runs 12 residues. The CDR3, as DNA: TGTGCCAGCAGCTACGGGACCTACGAGCAGTACTTC. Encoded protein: CASSYGTYEQYF.

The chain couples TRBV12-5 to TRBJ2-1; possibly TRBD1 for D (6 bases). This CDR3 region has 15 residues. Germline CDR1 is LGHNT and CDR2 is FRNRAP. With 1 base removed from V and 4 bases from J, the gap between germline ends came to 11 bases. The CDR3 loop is CASGLETGAYNEQFF. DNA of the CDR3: TGTGCTAGTGGTTTGGAGACAGGAGCTTACAATGAGCAGTTCTTC.

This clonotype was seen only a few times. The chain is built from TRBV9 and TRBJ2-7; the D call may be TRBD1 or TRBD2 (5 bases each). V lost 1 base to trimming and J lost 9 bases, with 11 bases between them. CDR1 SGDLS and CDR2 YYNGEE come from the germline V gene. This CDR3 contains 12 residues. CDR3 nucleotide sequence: TGTGCCAGCAGCGTACAGGGACGGGGGCAGTACTTC. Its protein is CASSVQGRGQYF.

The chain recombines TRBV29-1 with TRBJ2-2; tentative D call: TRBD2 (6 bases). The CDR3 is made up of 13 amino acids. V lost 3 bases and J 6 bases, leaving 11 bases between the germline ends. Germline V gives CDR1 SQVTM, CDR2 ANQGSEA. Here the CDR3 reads CSVDGSNAGELFF. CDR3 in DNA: TGCAGCGTTGACGGGAGTAACGCCGGGGAGCTGTTTTTT.

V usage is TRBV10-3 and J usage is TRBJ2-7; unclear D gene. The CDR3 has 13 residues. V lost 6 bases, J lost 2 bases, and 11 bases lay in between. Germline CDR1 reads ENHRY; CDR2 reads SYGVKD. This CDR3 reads CAIRRTAAYEQYF. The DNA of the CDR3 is TGTGCCATCAGGAGGACCGCAGCCTACGAGCAGTACTTC.

CDR3 sequence reads: CASSLGSGLYGYTF. In DNA form, the CDR3 reads TGTGCCAGCAGTTTGGGATCGGGACTGTACGGCTACACCTTC. J is TRBJ1-2 and V is TRBV6-5; perhaps TRBD1 as D (5 bases). The germline V gene encodes CDR1 MNHEY and CDR2 SVGAGI. V was shortened by 4 bases and J by 8 bases, with 17 bases between the two germline ends. This CDR3 contains 14 residues.

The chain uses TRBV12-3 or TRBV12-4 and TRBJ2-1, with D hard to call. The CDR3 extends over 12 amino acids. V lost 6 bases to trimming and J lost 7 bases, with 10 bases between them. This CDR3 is CASRFRANEQFF. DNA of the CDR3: TGTGCCAGCAGATTTAGAGCAAATGAGCAGTTCTTC.

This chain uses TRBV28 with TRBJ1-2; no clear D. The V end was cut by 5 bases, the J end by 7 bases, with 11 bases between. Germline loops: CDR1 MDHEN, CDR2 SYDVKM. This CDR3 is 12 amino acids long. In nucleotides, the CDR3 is TGTGCCAGCAGTCCCCAAGAAGGTGGCTACACCTTC. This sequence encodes CASSPQEGGYTF.

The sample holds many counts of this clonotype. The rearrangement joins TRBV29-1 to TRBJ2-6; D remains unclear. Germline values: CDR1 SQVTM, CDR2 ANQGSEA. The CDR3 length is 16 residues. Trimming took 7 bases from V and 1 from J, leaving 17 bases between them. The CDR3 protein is CSALTPPSSGANVLTF. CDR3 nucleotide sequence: TGCAGCGCCCTGACCCCGCCCAGTTCTGGGGCCAACGTCCTGACTTTC. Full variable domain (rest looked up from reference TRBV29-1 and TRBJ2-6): SAVISQKPSRDICQRGTSLTIQCQVDSQVTMMFWYRQQPGQSLTLIATANQGSEATYESGFVIDKFPISRPNLTFSTLTVSNMSPEDSSIYLCSALTPPSSGANVLTFGAGSRLTVL.

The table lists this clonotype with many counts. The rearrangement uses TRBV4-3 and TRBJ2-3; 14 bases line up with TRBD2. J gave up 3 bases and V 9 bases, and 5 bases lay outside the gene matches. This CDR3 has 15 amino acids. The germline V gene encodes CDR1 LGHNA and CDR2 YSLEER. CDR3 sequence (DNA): TGCGCCAGTCGGGGACTAGCGGGGGAGACAGATACGCAGTATTTT. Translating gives CASRGLAGETDTQYF.